These 29 T cell receptor beta chains originate from one sample sequenced in a study of T cells in Graves' hyperthyroidism and ophthalmopathy. TCR beta CDR3 regions were amplified from RNA. Initially, a first-round RT-PCR of the TCR CDR3 employed the HTBI primer set. TCRdb re-called the multiplex PCR reads through MiXCR, storing one row per CDR3 protein. The table shows under 400,000 distinct CDR3 sequences, with 15% to 18% occurring only once. Sequenced input: blood. All receptors come from a woman aged 18-35 years with Graves' hyperthyroidism that later progressed to Graves' ophthalmopathy.

Notes on this clonotype: A much larger clone is a single base away; this may be a read error. The CDR3 sequence: CASGHSKNIQYF. CDR3 nucleotide sequence: TGTGCCAGCGGCCATTCCAAAAACATTCAGTACTTC. V is TRBV7-2 and J is TRBJ2-4, with D unresolved. With 8 bases removed from V and 2 bases from J, the gap between germline ends came to 7 bases. The germline V gene encodes CDR1 SGHTA and CDR2 FQGNSA. This CDR3 is built from 12 residues. Together with reference TRBV7-2 and TRBJ2-4, the CDR3 gives the full variable domain: GAGVSQSPSNKVTEKGKDVELRCDPISGHTALYWYRQSLGQGLEFLIYFQGNSAPDKSGLPSDRFSAERTGGSVSTLTIQRTQQEDSAVYLCASGHSKNIQYFGAGTRLSVL.

V and J are TRBV7-8 and TRBJ2-3, with D perhaps TRBD1 or TRBD2 (6 bases each). Germline V lookup: CDR1 SGHVS, CDR2 FQNEAQ. Trimming removed 3 bases from V and 0 bases from J, with 13 bases in between. The CDR3 runs to 16 residues. Written as DNA, the CDR3 is TGTGCCAGCAGCTTGACAGGCGGGATGAGCACAGATACGCAGTATTTT. Translated: CASSLTGGMSTDTQYF.

The table lists this clonotype with many counts. V and J are TRBV12-3 or TRBV12-4 and TRBJ2-7; D is possibly TRBD1 or TRBD2 (5 bases each). V lost 2 bases to trimming and J lost 5 bases, with 10 bases between them. The CDR3 consists of 13 residues. The DNA of the CDR3 is TGTGCCAGCAGTTTATTTCGGGGCGACGAGCAGTACTTC. Protein product: CASSLFRGDEQYF.

This rearrangement joins TRBV7-6 to TRBJ2-5; D perhaps matches TRBD1 (7 bases). Germline CDR1 is SGHVS and CDR2 is FNYEAQ. Trimming left V 0 bases short and J 5 bases short, with 13 bases between. The CDR3 loop spans 15 amino acids. The CDR3: CASSLAPQGGETQYF. CDR3 coding DNA: TGTGCCAGCAGCTTAGCCCCCCAGGGGGGCGAGACCCAGTACTTC. Filled out from reference TRBV7-6 and TRBJ2-5, the complete variable domain reads GAGVSQSPRYKVTKRGQDVALRCDPISGHVSLYWYRQALGQGPEFLTYFNYEAQQDKSGLPNDRFSAERPEGSISTLTIQRTEQRDSAMYRCASSLAPQGGETQYFGPGTRLLVL.

This clonotype was picked up many times. V usage is TRBV13 and J usage is TRBJ2-3; 14 positions agree with TRBD2. The CDR3 extends over 18 amino acids. Unmatched junction bases numbered 10, after V lost 5 bases and J lost 3 bases. In germline, CDR1 is PRHDT, CDR2 FYEKMQ (reference sequence). The CDR3 DNA sequence: TGTGCCAGCAGCATCAGGGGGACTAGCGGGAGTTCGACAGATACGCAGTATTTT. Encoded protein: CASSIRGTSGSSTDTQYF.

This clonotype was found many times. V usage is TRBV11-2 and J usage is TRBJ2-3; D possibly matches TRBD1 or TRBD2 (5 bases each). V was shortened by 0 bases and J by 1 base, with 11 bases between the two germline ends. Looked up from germline, CDR1 is SGHAT and CDR2 is FQNNGV. This CDR3 is 16 amino acids long. In nucleotides, the CDR3 is TGTGCCAGCAGCTTAGAGTACCGAGGGGGCACAGATACGCAGTATTTT. It codes for CASSLEYRGGTDTQYF.

In this sample, this clonotype turned up many times. The chain carries TRBV30 and TRBJ2-1; the D gene is possibly TRBD2 (6 bases). Germline CDR1 GTSNPN, CDR2 SVGIG (reference sequence). Trimming removed 4 bases at V and 5 bases at J, with 12 bases between. The CDR3 sequence is 13 residues long. CDR3 DNA sequence: TGTGCCTGGAATCCGGGAGCCCACAATGAGCAGTTCTTC. This translates into CAWNPGAHNEQFF.

This clonotype was counted a few times. The chain recombines TRBV5-1 with TRBJ1-3; D not certain. Trimming took 5 bases from V and 0 from J, leaving 9 bases between them. CDR3 length equals 14 residues. CDR1 and CDR2 (germline): SGHRS, YFSETQ. CDR3 in DNA: TGCGCCAGCAGAGAGGTTACCTCTGGAAACACCATATATTTT. This gives the protein CASREVTSGNTIYF. Looking up the rest from reference TRBV5-1 and TRBJ1-3 gives the full variable domain: KAGVTQTPRYLIKTRGQQVTLSCSPISGHRSVSWYQQTPGQGLQFLFEYFSETQRNKGNFPGRFSGRQFSNSRSEMNVSTLELGDSALYLCASREVTSGNTIYFGEGSWLTVV.

The rearrangement joins TRBV28 to TRBJ2-3, with D perhaps TRBD1 (6 bases). Trimming pared 3 bases from V and 2 bases from J, leaving 15 bases between. CDR3 length equals 16 residues. From germline, CDR1 is MDHEN and CDR2 SYDVKM. The CDR3 region has the DNA TGTGCCAGCAGTTTCGGTCAGGGGCCTAACACAGATACGCAGTATTTT. Its translation: CASSFGQGPNTDTQYF.

This clonotype was detected ten times or more. V usage is TRBV27 and J usage is TRBJ1-1, with D maybe TRBD1 (6 bases). Germline V CDR1 and CDR2: MNHEY, SMNVEV (reference sequence). With 6 bases removed from V and 1 base from J, the gap between germline ends came to 21 bases. This CDR3 spans 17 amino acids. DNA of the CDR3: TGTGCCAGCAGCCCACGGGGGGCCGGGGATGGGAACACTGAAGCTTTCTTT. It translates to CASSPRGAGDGNTEAFF.

This clonotype has ten or more counts. V gene TRBV11-2 combines with J gene TRBJ2-7; 7 bases line up with TRBD1. V shed 0 bases, J shed 4 bases, and the junction held 6 bases outside the gene matches. The CDR3 extends over 15 amino acids. Germline loops: CDR1 SGHAT, CDR2 FQNNGV. The CDR3: CASSLERGPWYEQYF. The CDR3 DNA reads TGTGCCAGCAGCTTAGAAAGGGGGCCTTGGTACGAGCAGTACTTC.

This sequence joins TRBV9 and TRBJ2-7; D call uncertain. V was trimmed by 4 bases and J by 2 bases, leaving 13 bases between them. The CDR3 has 14 amino acids. The germline V gene has CDR1 SGDLS and CDR2 YYNGEE. CDR3 nucleotide sequence: TGTGCCAGCAGCCCCCGGCTAGGAGCCTACGAGCAGTACTTC. Its protein is CASSPRLGAYEQYF.

This clonotype was observed many times. V gene TRBV5-1 combines with J gene TRBJ2-7; 8 bases are shared with TRBD1. This CDR3 comprises 14 residues. V dropped 4 bases and J dropped 6; count of bases not matched to a gene: 9. Germline V CDR1 and CDR2: SGHRS, YFSETQ. As DNA, the CDR3 is TGCGCCAGCAGCCCTGAGGACAGGGTGGTCGAGCAGTACTTC. Its translation is CASSPEDRVVEQYF.

Only one count was recorded for this clonotype. V and J are TRBV4-1 and TRBJ2-2; no firm D call. CDR1 MGHRA and CDR2 YSYEKL come from the germline V gene. The CDR3 runs to 13 residues. V shed 0 bases and J shed 7 bases, with 6 bases lying between them. The CDR3 loop reads CASSQESVGELFF. DNA of the CDR3: TGCGCCAGCAGCCAAGAGTCTGTCGGGGAGCTGTTTTTT.

This clonotype came up a few times. V gene TRBV11-2 combines with J gene TRBJ1-6; D may be TRBD1 (6 bases). This CDR3 is 15 amino acids long. Germline V gives CDR1 SGHAT, CDR2 FQNNGV. Trimming left V 0 bases short and J 9 bases short, with 12 bases between. CDR3 region: CASSLDGGGGSPLHF. The CDR3 nucleotides are TGTGCCAGCAGCTTAGATGGGGGCGGAGGTTCACCCCTCCACTTT.

This clonotype appeared many times. The chain carries TRBV2 and TRBJ2-5; unclear D gene. V was clipped by 10 bases and J by 4 bases, with 16 bases between them. Germline V gives CDR1 SNHLY, CDR2 FYNNEI. This CDR3 is 13 amino acids long. The CDR3 sequence is CATQFRPGETQYF. CDR3 nucleotide sequence: TGTGCCACCCAGTTCAGACCAGGAGAGACCCAGTACTTC.

The chain joins TRBV10-3 to TRBJ2-1; D not resolved. The V gene lost 3 bases and the J gene lost 3 bases, with 12 bases spanning the gap. Germline-derived CDR1 and CDR2 are ENHRY and SYGVKD. The CDR3 loop spans 15 amino acids. CDR3 bases: TGTGCCATCAGTGAATCAAGAATAAGCTACAATGAGCAGTTCTTC. This gives the protein CAISESRISYNEQFF.

This clonotype was observed many times. The CDR3 sequence: CASSLTFTGSETGELFF. The DNA for the CDR3 is TGTGCCAGCAGTTTAACGTTTACAGGCTCTGAGACCGGGGAGCTGTTTTTT. The V call is TRBV28, the J call TRBJ2-2; a possible D gene is TRBD1 (5 bases). The V end was cut by 2 bases, the J end by 5 bases, with 18 bases between. CDR3 size: 17 residues. Germline CDR1 reads MDHEN; CDR2 reads SYDVKM.

This chain connects TRBV6-1 to TRBJ2-7; 9 bases match TRBD1. This CDR3 is 16 amino acids long. Germline values: CDR1 MNHNS, CDR2 SASEGT. J was trimmed by 4 bases and V by 5 bases; bases with no gene match: 12. The CDR3 DNA is TGTGCCAGCAGTAACCTCGGGACAGGGAAATGGTACGAGCAGTACTTC. Translating gives CASSNLGTGKWYEQYF.

Of note for this clonotype: At one boundary the junction diverges from the germline segment, which might be a read error. J is TRBJ1-5 and V is TRBV28; 8 bases are a match to TRBD1. Germline CDR1 is MDHEN and CDR2 is SYDVKM. This CDR3 contains 13 residues. CDR3 DNA sequence: TGTGCCAGCAGTGGGGACAGGAATCGGCCCCAGCATTTT. It translates to CASSGDRNRPQHF.

The chain recombines TRBV27 with TRBJ1-4; D not resolved. The CDR3 runs 12 residues. Germline CDR1 reads MNHEY; CDR2 reads SMNVEV (reference sequence). V lost 7 bases and J 8 bases, leaving 11 bases between the germline ends. This CDR3 is CASKGMEEKLFF. In DNA form, the CDR3 reads TGTGCCAGCAAGGGCATGGAGGAAAAACTGTTTTTT.

In its sample, this clonotype was seen a few times. The rearrangement uses TRBV10-3 and TRBJ2-1; TRBD2 aligns across 8 bases. The junction had 17 bases not matched to a gene; V was cut back by 3 bases and J by 10 bases. The CDR3 is 17 residues long. Germline CDR1 is ENHRY and CDR2 is SYGVKD. The CDR3 region is CAISDSLSRGGTGEQFF. In DNA form, the CDR3 reads TGTGCCATCAGTGACTCCCTTTCCCGGGGGGGTACGGGGGAGCAGTTCTTC.

This chain connects TRBV11-2 to TRBJ2-7; 7 bases agree with TRBD1. The CDR3 is made up of 15 amino acids. CDR1 SGHAT and CDR2 FQNNGV come from the germline V gene. Unmatched junction bases numbered 7, after V lost 5 bases and J lost 0 bases. CDR3 amino acids: CASSTSGQVSYEQYF. For the CDR3, the DNA is TGTGCCAGCAGCACCTCTGGACAGGTCTCCTACGAGCAGTACTTC.

Details on this clonotype: A much bigger clone sits one base away, suggesting this may be a read error. This chain links TRBV3-2 with TRBJ1-6. TRBV3-2 corresponds to a pseudogene. This CDR3 has 13 amino acids. As DNA, the CDR3 is TGTGCCAGCAGCCAAGCGGGGAGGTCACCCCGCCACTTT. Its translation is CASSQAGRSPRHF.

This clonotype came up many times. The V gene is TRBV12-3 or TRBV12-4, the J gene TRBJ2-1, with D possibly TRBD2 on 6 matching bases. V lost 0 bases and J lost 2, with 11 bases in between. The CDR3 runs 16 residues. CDR3 coding DNA: TGTGCCAGCAGTTTAGCCGGGACTGGGGCCTACAATGAGCAGTTCTTC. Amino acid sequence: CASSLAGTGAYNEQFF.

This sequence joins TRBV7-9 and TRBJ2-3; 10 bases agree with TRBD2. The trim removed 1 base at V and 3 bases at J, leaving 4 bases unmatched. The CDR3 is 16 amino acids. Germline-derived CDR1 and CDR2 are SEHNR and FQNEAQ (reference sequence). The CDR3 sequence is CASSLGGSGRTDTQYF. CDR3 sequence (DNA): TGTGCCAGCAGCTTAGGGGGTAGCGGGAGGACAGATACGCAGTATTTT.

The J gene is TRBJ2-6, the V gene TRBV27; D is ambiguous. In germline, CDR1 is MNHEY, CDR2 SMNVEV (reference sequence). Trimming stripped 5 bases from V and 4 bases from J, with 9 bases between. CDR3 length equals 14 residues. The CDR3 sequence is CASSMMVGANVLTF. DNA of the CDR3: TGTGCCAGCAGTATGATGGTAGGGGCCAACGTCCTGACTTTC. Drawing the rest from reference TRBV27 and TRBJ2-6, the complete variable domain is EAQVTQNPRYLITVTGKKLTVTCSQNMNHEYMSWYRQDPGLGLRQIYYSMNVEVTDKGDVPEGYKVSRKEKRNFPLILESPSPNQTSLYFCASSMMVGANVLTFGAGSRLTVL.

The CDR3 nucleotides read TGCAGTGCTAGAGGGCCACTAGCCGCGAATGAGCAGTTCTTC. It specifies CSARGPLAANEQFF. The chain recombines TRBV20-1 with TRBJ2-1; perhaps TRBD2 as D (6 bases). The germline V and J ends were trimmed by 1 base and 7 bases, with 14 bases remaining between them. Germline-derived CDR1 and CDR2 are DFQATT and SNEGSKA (reference sequence). The CDR3 contains 14 residues.

This clonotype has more than one count but fewer than ten. One base away lies a much larger clone, so this may be a sequencing read error. CDR3 DNA sequence: TGTGCCAGCAGCCATGCGGAGGGAGAAGCTTTCTTT. Translating gives CASSHAEGEAFF. The chain employs TRBV3-1 and TRBJ1-1; D is undetermined. Between the trimmed V and J ends, which lost 3 bases and 8 bases, there was a span of 10 bases. Germline loops: CDR1 LGHDT, CDR2 YNNKEL (reference sequence). This CDR3 is built from 12 residues.